One and the same sample provided the 32 T cell receptor beta chains below, sequenced in a study of memory CD4+ T cells and cytomegalovirus serostatus. The sort gate was single viable CD3+CD4+CD8-CD45RO+ cells for memory CD4+ T cells. Clones were read by immunoSEQ multiplex PCR, and TCRdb kept only the in-frame ones, dropping some. This sample has 48,000 or so clones, with roughly 73% found just once. What was sequenced was memory CD4+ T cells from blood. All receptors derive from an adult in good health and CMV-seronegative.

The V and J genes are TRBV6-1 and TRBJ1-5; 7 nucleotides agree with TRBD1. CDR3 size: 15 residues. The germline V gene has CDR1 MNHNS and CDR2 SASEGT. V was pared by 4 bases and J by 1 base, with 4 bases of the junction left unmatched. The CDR3 DNA is TGTGCCAGCAGTGCCGGGACAGTAAGCAATCAGCCCCAGCATTTT. This sequence encodes CASSAGTVSNQPQHF.

This clone was observed a handful of times. The chain is built from TRBV4-1 and TRBJ2-3, with 7 bases lining up with TRBD2. The CDR3 has 17 residues. The V and J ends lost 3 bases and 3 bases, in that order; junction bases with no gene match: 12. The V gene's germline CDR1 is MGHRA and CDR2 YSYEKL. For the CDR3, the DNA is TGCGCCAGCAGCCAGGCGCGAGCGGGATTCGGAACAGATACGCAGTATTTT. Its protein is CASSQARAGFGTDTQYF.

The chain has TRBV6-5 and TRBJ2-7; 7 bases match TRBD1. Germline CDR1 reads MNHEY; CDR2 reads SVGAGI. This CDR3 has 14 amino acids. Trimming took 5 bases from V and 1 from J; bases not matched to a gene: 5. DNA of the CDR3: TGTGCCAGCAGTGAACGGACAGGTTCCTACGAGCAGTACTTC. Amino acids: CASSERTGSYEQYF.

Only a few counts were recorded for this clone. The J gene is TRBJ1-1, the V gene TRBV7-9; 7 nucleotides align to TRBD1. The length of the CDR3 is 12 residues. V was clipped by 6 bases and J by 10 bases; unmatched bases: 8. Looked up from germline, CDR1 is SEHNR and CDR2 is FQNEAQ (reference sequence). DNA for the CDR3: TGTGCCAGCAGTTCAGGGGGGTTCGGAGCTTTCTTT. This translates into CASSSGGFGAFF.

The V gene is TRBV10-3, the J gene TRBJ2-5, with D tentatively TRBD2 (6 bases). Trimming stripped 6 bases from V and 5 bases from J, with 13 bases between. CDR3 size: 13 residues. Germline CDR1 and CDR2: ENHRY and SYGVKD. The CDR3 nucleotides read TGTGCCATCAGCAGGGAGGAGGGCGAGACCCAGTACTTC. This encodes CAISREEGETQYF.

This chain links TRBV18 with TRBJ1-3; unclear D gene. The CDR3 is 12 amino acids. The germline V gene has CDR1 KGHSH and CDR2 LQKENI. Trimming shortened V by 2 bases and J by 4 bases, and 3 bases separated the two germline ends. The CDR3 DNA reads as TGTGCCAGCTCACCAGAGGGAAACACCATATATTTT. The encoded protein is CASSPEGNTIYF.

This clone was detected only a few times. The chain joins TRBV19 to TRBJ1-1; 9 bases align to TRBD1. The germline gives CDR1 LNHDA, CDR2 SQIVND (reference sequence). The V gene end was trimmed by 5 bases and the J gene end by 1 base; junction bases not matched to a gene: 5. This CDR3 is 15 amino acids long. The DNA for the CDR3 is TGTGCCAGTAGTGCGACAGGGGGGTCGAACACTGAAGCTTTCTTT. It specifies CASSATGGSNTEAFF.

The chain is built from TRBV4-1 and TRBJ1-5, with 7 bases fitting TRBD1. The CDR3 totals 14 residues. Per the germline V gene, CDR1 is MGHRA and CDR2 is YSYEKL. V shed 4 bases and J 2 bases; nucleotides not matched to a gene: 2. For the CDR3, the DNA is TGCGCCAGCAGCCGAGGGACAGGCAATCAGCCCCAGCATTTT. Protein sequence: CASSRGTGNQPQHF.

The gene calls are TRBV11-2 and TRBJ2-7; 8 positions match TRBD1. Per the germline V gene, CDR1 is SGHAT and CDR2 is FQNNGV. There are 17 residues in the CDR3. V shed 2 bases, J shed 2 bases, and the junction held 11 bases outside the gene matches. The CDR3 nucleotides are TGTGCCAGCAGCTTAAGTGGCGGCCAGGGGGCAACCTACGAGCAGTACTTC. This codes for CASSLSGGQGATYEQYF. Combining the CDR3 with reference TRBV11-2 and TRBJ2-7 gives the whole variable domain EAGVAQSPRYKIIEKRQSVAFWCNPISGHATLYWYQQILGQGPKLLIQFQNNGVVDDSQLPKDRFSAERLKGVDSTLKIQPAKLEDSAVYLCASSLSGGQGATYEQYFGPGTRLTVT.

The V call is TRBV11-2, the J call TRBJ2-1; D might be TRBD2 (6 bases). Germline CDR1 SGHAT, CDR2 FQNNGV. The CDR3 has 16 amino acids. Trimming took 4 bases from V and 0 from J, leaving 13 bases between them. The CDR3 reads CASSYREDFSYNEQFF. The CDR3 DNA reads TGTGCCAGCAGCTATAGGGAGGACTTCTCCTACAATGAGCAGTTCTTC.

V usage is TRBV27 and J usage is TRBJ2-7; TRBD1 might be the D (6 bases). Trimming removed 5 bases from V and 1 base from J, with 15 bases in between. Germline V gene sequence: CDR1 MNHEY, CDR2 SMNVEV (reference sequence). This CDR3 comprises 15 residues. The CDR3 loop is CASSAIGQPSYEQYF. The CDR3, as DNA: TGTGCCAGCAGTGCAATCGGACAGCCATCCTACGAGCAGTACTTC.

Here the CDR3 reads CASSEVGEGEQFF. The CDR3 DNA is TGTGCCAGCAGTGAAGTCGGGGAGGGGGAGCAGTTCTTC. The V gene is TRBV2, the J gene TRBJ2-1; 7 positions agree with TRBD2. Germline lookup yields CDR1 SNHLY and CDR2 FYNNEI. V trimming: 1 base; J trimming: 10 bases; junction bases outside the gene matches: 4. The CDR3 is 13 residues long. Complete variable domain (other parts from reference TRBV2 and TRBJ2-1): EPEVTQTPSHQVTQMGQEVILRCVPISNHLYFYWYRQILGQKVEFLVSFYNNEISEKSEIFDDQFSVERPDGSNFTLKIRSTKLEDSAMYFCASSEVGEGEQFFGPGTRLTVL.

This chain joins TRBV5-6 and TRBJ2-7; D unclear. Germline V CDR1 and CDR2: SGHDT, YYEEEE. The CDR3 sequence is 12 residues long. The V end was cut by 1 base, the J end by 3 bases, with 5 bases between. The DNA for the CDR3 is TGTGCCAGCAGCTTGATGTACTACGAGCAGTACTTC. Its protein is CASSLMYYEQYF. The variable domain in full, with the rest retrieved from reference TRBV5-6 and TRBJ2-7, is DAGVTQSPTHLIKTRGQQVTLRCSPKSGHDTVSWYQQALGQGPQFIFQYYEEEERQRGNFPDRFSGHQFPNYSSELNVNALLLGDSALYLCASSLMYYEQYFGPGTRLTVT.

The rearrangement uses TRBV2 and TRBJ2-3; 7 positions match TRBD1. V trimming: 3 bases; J trimming: 2 bases; junction bases outside the gene matches: 2. CDR1 and CDR2 from the germline V gene are SNHLY and FYNNEI. The CDR3 has 14 residues. CDR3 DNA: TGTGCCAGCAGTGAGGGACAGATCACAGATACGCAGTATTTT. Translation gives CASSEGQITDTQYF.

This clone was seen more than once but under ten times. The chain has TRBV18 and TRBJ1-5; the D is unclear. The CDR3 runs 13 residues. The V gene lost 6 bases and the J gene lost 5 bases, with 11 bases spanning the gap. The germline gives CDR1 KGHSH, CDR2 LQKENI. The CDR3 nucleotides read TGTGCCAGCTCCGTCTCCTCGGATCAGCCCCAGCATTTT. Protein: CASSVSSDQPQHF.

The J gene is TRBJ2-6, the V gene TRBV4-1; D is ambiguous. The CDR3 is made up of 18 amino acids. CDR1 and CDR2 from the germline V gene are MGHRA and YSYEKL. V was pared by 1 base and J by 0 bases, with 13 bases between. CDR3 bases: TGCGCCAGCAGCCAAGGAAACTTATACACCTCTGGGGCCAACGTCCTGACTTTC. Translation gives CASSQGNLYTSGANVLTF.

This clone was detected a few times. The chain combines TRBV5-5 with TRBJ1-2; D gene ambiguous. Germline V gives CDR1 SGHKS, CDR2 YYEKEE (reference sequence). V was cut by 3 bases and J by 10 bases, with 16 bases left in between. This CDR3 has 13 residues. The CDR3, as DNA: TGTGCCAGCAGCTCCTGGGCCAGCCAATACTACACCTTC. This translates into CASSSWASQYYTF.

The J gene is TRBJ2-3, the V gene TRBV5-1; D remains unclear. The CDR3 has 15 amino acids. The V and J ends lost 3 bases and 8 bases respectively, with 19 bases between them. Germline V gene lookup returns CDR1 SGHRS and CDR2 YFSETQ. In DNA form, the CDR3 reads TGCGCCAGCAGCTACGGTGACGGCCCCACGGGTACGCAGTATTTT. Amino acids: CASSYGDGPTGTQYF. The entire variable domain, with the rest obtained from reference TRBV5-1 and TRBJ2-3, is as follows: KAGVTQTPRYLIKTRGQQVTLSCSPISGHRSVSWYQQTPGQGLQFLFEYFSETQRNKGNFPGRFSGRQFSNSRSEMNVSTLELGDSALYLCASSYGDGPTGTQYFGPGTRLTVL.

This chain connects TRBV5-4 to TRBJ1-2; TRBD1 matches at 7 bases. The V and J ends lost 4 bases and 4 bases, in that order; junction bases with no gene match: 4. The CDR3 covers 13 residues. From germline, CDR1 is SGHNT and CDR2 YYREEE (reference sequence). The CDR3 is CASSQDRSYGYTF. DNA of the CDR3: TGTGCCAGCAGCCAGGACAGGAGCTATGGCTACACCTTC.

This clone appeared once. V is TRBV28 and J is TRBJ1-5, with D unresolved. The germline CDR1 and CDR2 sequences are MDHEN and SYDVKM. The V end was cut by 5 bases, the J end by 6 bases, with 17 bases between. This CDR3 has 15 amino acids. CDR3 nucleotide sequence: TGTGCCAGCAGTCCCCGGACTCCAGCGGGTCAGCCCCAGCATTTT. It encodes CASSPRTPAGQPQHF.

The rearrangement uses TRBV11-3 and TRBJ2-1; 8 bases align to TRBD1. V was pared by 4 bases and J by 7 bases, with 9 bases of the junction left unmatched. The CDR3 covers 15 residues. The germline V gene encodes CDR1 SGHNT and CDR2 YENEEA. This chain's CDR3 is CASSSQVGQENEQFF. For the CDR3, the DNA is TGTGCCAGCAGCTCCCAAGTGGGACAGGAGAATGAGCAGTTCTTC.

The J gene is TRBJ2-7, the V gene TRBV10-3; 12 bases line up with TRBD2. This CDR3 comprises 15 residues. V shed 2 bases and J 4 bases; nucleotides not matched to a gene: 3. Germline V gene data show CDR1 as ENHRY and CDR2 as SYGVKD. CDR3: CAISEGGTSGYEQYF. The CDR3 DNA is TGTGCCATCAGTGAGGGGGGGACTAGCGGGTACGAGCAGTACTTC.

The chain links TRBV18 to TRBJ2-1; weak D call: TRBD1 (6 bases). This CDR3 has 17 residues. Germline V lookup: CDR1 KGHSH, CDR2 LQKENI. V was shortened by 4 bases and J by 5 bases, with 21 bases between the two germline ends. CDR3 DNA: TGTGCCAGCTCACAAAGTACAGGGAGTAGAAAGCACAATGAGCAGTTCTTC. Protein product: CASSQSTGSRKHNEQFF.

This clone came up a few times. The V gene is TRBV28, the J gene TRBJ2-5; either TRBD1 or TRBD2 may fit D (7 bases each). Trimming took off 6 bases at V and 5 bases at J, with 19 bases between the two ends. CDR3 length equals 15 residues. The germline V gene has CDR1 MDHEN and CDR2 SYDVKM. CDR3 protein: CASRGVRGGRETQYF. CDR3 in DNA: TGTGCCAGCAGAGGAGTCAGGGGGGGTCGGGAGACCCAGTACTTC.

This clone has just one count. Here the CDR3 DNA reads TGTGCCAGCAGCCAAGCGGGGGGCTCTGGGGCCAACGTCCTGACTTTC. This gives the protein CASSQAGGSGANVLTF. The chain uses TRBV4-2 and TRBJ2-6, with 7 bases identical to TRBD2. This CDR3 comprises 16 residues. Germline CDR1 is LGHNA and CDR2 is YNFKEQ. Trimming took 1 base from V and 0 from J; bases not matched to a gene: 0.

This clone was observed once. The genes are TRBV5-1 and TRBJ2-2, with TRBD1 matching over 8 bases. The CDR3 contains 16 residues. The J segment lost 5 bases and the V segment lost 4 bases, leaving 10 bases of the junction unmatched. Germline CDR1 SGHRS, CDR2 YFSETQ. The CDR3 sequence is CASSRGQGSTTGELFF. In nucleotides, the CDR3 is TGCGCCAGCAGCAGAGGACAGGGTAGCACGACCGGGGAGCTGTTTTTT.

The chain carries TRBV19 and TRBJ1-4; D gene ambiguous. Looked up from germline, CDR1 is LNHDA and CDR2 is SQIVND (reference sequence). Trimming removed 7 bases at V and 5 bases at J, with 23 bases between. The CDR3 length is 17 residues. CDR3 nucleotides: TGTGCCAGTAATGCCCCCGTTAAGGCGTCAGGAAATGAAAAACTGTTTTTT. It codes for CASNAPVKASGNEKLFF.

The J gene is TRBJ2-2, the V gene TRBV10-1, with D possibly TRBD2 on 5 matching bases. The CDR3 covers 18 residues. Trimming took off 4 bases at V and 1 base at J, with 19 bases between the two ends. CDR1 and CDR2 (germline): WNHNN, SYGVQD (reference sequence). CDR3 nucleotides: TGCGCCAGCAGTGGTCCGTCGTTTTTACGGGGGAACACCGGGGAGCTGTTTTTT. Its translation: CASSGPSFLRGNTGELFF.

V is TRBV6-5 and J is TRBJ2-3, with a weak D call TRBD1 (6 bases). The CDR3 is 16 residues long. Between the trimmed V and J ends, which lost 4 bases and 5 bases, there was a span of 19 bases. Germline V lookup: CDR1 MNHEY, CDR2 SVGAGI. Here the CDR3 DNA reads TGTGCCAGCAGTTTCGCGGCTCCCAGAGGGGGAGATACGCAGTATTTT. Residues: CASSFAAPRGGDTQYF.

The J gene is TRBJ2-3, the V gene TRBV5-1; D gene uncertain. Between the trimmed V and J ends, which lost 2 bases and 0 bases, there was a span of 7 bases. In germline, CDR1 is SGHRS, CDR2 YFSETQ. This CDR3 contains 14 residues. Written as DNA, the CDR3 is TGCGCCAGCAGCTTCTCTAGAAGCACAGATACGCAGTATTTT. Translated, it gives CASSFSRSTDTQYF.

V gene TRBV13 combines with J gene TRBJ1-1; no clear D. V lost 2 bases, J lost 1 base, and 17 bases lay in between. Germline CDR1 reads PRHDT; CDR2 reads FYEKMQ (reference sequence). This CDR3 region has 17 residues. For the CDR3, the DNA is TGTGCCAGCAGCTTATATTCCCCTCGAAGGAAGAACACTGAAGCTTTCTTT. It translates to CASSLYSPRRKNTEAFF.

J is TRBJ1-6 and V is TRBV5-1; no firm D call. This CDR3 region has 18 residues. Germline CDR1 and CDR2: SGHRS and YFSETQ. V lost 3 bases and J lost 10, with 26 bases in between. The chain's CDR3 is CASSSATPGQSFRSPLHF. In DNA form, the CDR3 reads TGCGCCAGCAGCTCGGCTACACCCGGGCAATCTTTTAGGTCACCCCTCCACTTT.